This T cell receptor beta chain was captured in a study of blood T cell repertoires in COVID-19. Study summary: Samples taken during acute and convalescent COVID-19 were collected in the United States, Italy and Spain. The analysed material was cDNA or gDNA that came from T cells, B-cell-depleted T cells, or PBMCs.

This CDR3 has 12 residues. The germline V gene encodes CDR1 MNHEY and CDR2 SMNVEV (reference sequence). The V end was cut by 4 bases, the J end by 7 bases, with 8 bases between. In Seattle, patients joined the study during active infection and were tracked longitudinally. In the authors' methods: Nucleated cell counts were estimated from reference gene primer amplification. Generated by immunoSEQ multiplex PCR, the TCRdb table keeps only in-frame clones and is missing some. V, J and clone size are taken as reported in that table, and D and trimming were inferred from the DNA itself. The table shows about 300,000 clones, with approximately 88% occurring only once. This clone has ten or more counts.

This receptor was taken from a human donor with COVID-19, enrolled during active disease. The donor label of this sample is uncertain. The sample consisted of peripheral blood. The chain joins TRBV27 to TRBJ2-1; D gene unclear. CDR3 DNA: TGTGCCAGCAGTTCCTCCCTAAATGAGCAGTTCTTC. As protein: CASSSSLNEQFF.